This T cell receptor beta chain emerged from a study of cytomegalovirus exposure and HLA in healthy donors. The PCR employed 60 Vbeta primers together with 13 Jbeta primers. The assay was immunoSEQ multiplex PCR, and TCRdb's table has in-frame clones only and misses some. The sample includes approximately 150,000 clones, roughly 80% of them seen just once. Study-level results: In a later analysis, V- and J-gene trimming of beta chains associated with a DCLRE1C missense variant, replicated independently. According to an earlier analysis, most TCR beta V segments yielded productive rearrangements about 87% or about 30% of the time.

Unrecorded immune exposures were likely, despite nominal health at sampling. This clone was seen a single time. Its specificity is not known. V lost 1 base, J lost 0 bases, and 6 bases lay in between. CDR1 and CDR2 (germline): KGHSH, LQKENI. This CDR3 has 14 residues. This sequence was found in a male donor in good health and CMV-seronegative. The chain employs TRBV18 and TRBJ1-1; D uncertain. Sequencing used PBMCs. CDR3 nucleotides: TGTGCCAGCTCACCACAAGACATGAACACTGAAGCTTTCTTT. This gives the protein CASSPQDMNTEAFF.